This TCR beta chain was sequenced during a study of blood T cell repertoires in COVID-19. Study in general: The study drew acute and convalescent COVID-19 samples from the United States, Italy and Spain.

Cohort 3 donors counted as recovered after two negative PCRs, clearance, or resolved symptoms. Germline assignment: CDR1 MDHEN and CDR2 SYDVKM. The V gene lost 6 bases and the J gene lost 0 bases, with 21 bases spanning the gap. This CDR3 is 18 amino acids long. In the original processing: Amplified reference gene primers provided the basis for estimating nucleated cell counts. Data came from immunoSEQ multiplex PCR; TCRdb stores just in-frame clones and leaves some out. The V and J calls and clone size were taken over from that table, and D and trimming were inferred from the DNA. The sample lists around 480,000 clones; around 90% were seen once.

The genes are TRBV28 and TRBJ1-5; weak D call: TRBD1 (6 bases). Sample: PBMCs or T cells enriched from blood (not recorded which). The receptor comes from a woman under 30 who had recovered from COVID-19. As DNA, the CDR3 is TGTGCCAGCAGCCCTCGCTCGTGGACAGACGCTAGCAATCAGCCCCAGCATTTT. Encoded protein: CASSPRSWTDASNQPQHF.